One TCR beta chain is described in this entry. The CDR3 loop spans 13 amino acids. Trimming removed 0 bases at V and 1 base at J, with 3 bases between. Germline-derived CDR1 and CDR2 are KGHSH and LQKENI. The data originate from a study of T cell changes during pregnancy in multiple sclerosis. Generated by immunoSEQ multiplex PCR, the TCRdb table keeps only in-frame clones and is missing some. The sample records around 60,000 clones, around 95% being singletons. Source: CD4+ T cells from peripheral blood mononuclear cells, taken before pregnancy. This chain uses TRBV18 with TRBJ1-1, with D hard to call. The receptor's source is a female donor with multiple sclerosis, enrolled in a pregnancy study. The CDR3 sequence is CASSPPQNTEAFF. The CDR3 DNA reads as TGTGCCAGCTCACCACCTCAGAACACTGAAGCTTTCTTT.